The entry that follows covers one T cell receptor (beta chain) sequence. The entry originates in a study of blood T cell repertoires in COVID-19. At the level of the study: T cells, B-cell-depleted T cells, or PBMCs supplied cDNA or gDNA.

Sequencing used immunoSEQ multiplex PCR; TCRdb keeps in-frame clones, though not all of them. The repertoire holds 150,000 to 200,000 clones, with around 72% as singletons. Germline V gives CDR1 SGHDN, CDR2 FVKESK. Trimming took off 1 base at V and 6 bases at J, with 7 bases between the two ends. CDR3 length: 13 amino acids. The V and J genes are TRBV14 and TRBJ1-5; unclear D gene. This sequence originates from a woman at least 80 years old with acute or convalescent COVID-19. Sequencing was done on a sample of peripheral blood. The CDR3 DNA is TGTGCCAGCAGCCAAGGAACCGGTCAGCCCCAGCATTTT. This codes for CASSQGTGQPQHF.